Shown below are 24 T cell receptor beta chains from a single sample sequenced in a study of blood T cell repertoires in COVID-19. Sequenced by immunoSEQ multiplex PCR; TCRdb stores in-frame clones only, minus some. The table records about 430,000 clones, 70% to 90% of them present only once. The sequenced material came from PBMCs or T cells enriched from blood (not recorded which). These TCRs come from a woman in her 30s with acute COVID-19.

The V call is TRBV5-1, the J call TRBJ1-3; D is unresolved. This CDR3 is built from 15 residues. The V gene lost 2 bases and the J gene lost 0 bases, with 9 bases spanning the gap. In germline, CDR1 is SGHRS, CDR2 YFSETQ. CDR3 sequence (DNA): TGCGCCAGCAGCTTACCGGACTACTCTGGAAACACCATATATTTT. Translated: CASSLPDYSGNTIYF.

This chain connects TRBV30 to TRBJ2-3; 8 bases are a match to TRBD2. With V trimmed by 4 bases and J by 4 bases, 10 bases remained unmatched. The germline V gene encodes CDR1 GTSNPN and CDR2 SVGIG (reference sequence). This CDR3 has 15 amino acids. The CDR3 sequence is CAWTRTSSFSDTQYF. In DNA form, the CDR3 reads TGTGCCTGGACAAGGACTAGCTCTTTTTCAGATACGCAGTATTTT.

This sequence joins TRBV25-1 and TRBJ1-6, with 9 bases that match TRBD1. Germline V CDR1 and CDR2: MGHDK, SYGVNS. CDR3 length equals 16 residues. V gave up 4 bases and J gave up 3 bases; unmatched junction bases: 4. CDR3 sequence reads: CASSVQGAGYNSPLHF. CDR3 nucleotides: TGTGCCAGCAGTGTACAGGGGGCTGGCTATAATTCACCCCTCCACTTT.

The chain's CDR3 is CASSSGTGPSGANVLTF. The CDR3 DNA reads as TGTGCCAGCAGCTCCGGGACAGGTCCCTCTGGGGCCAACGTCCTGACTTTC. The chain joins TRBV7-9 to TRBJ2-6; TRBD1 matches at 8 bases. V shed 4 bases, J shed 0 bases, and the junction held 5 bases outside the gene matches. This CDR3 is 17 amino acids long. Germline-derived CDR1 and CDR2 are SEHNR and FQNEAQ (reference sequence).

The CDR3 DNA reads TGCGCCAGCAGCCAAGTACTAGCGGGGGGGCCCGATGAGCAGTTCTTC. This encodes CASSQVLAGGPDEQFF. J is TRBJ2-1 and V is TRBV4-3; 13 bases line up with TRBD2. V lost 1 base to trimming and J lost 8 bases; unmatched junction nucleotides: 5. The CDR3 runs 16 residues. Germline V gene sequence: CDR1 LGHNA, CDR2 YSLEER.

The chain uses TRBV12-3 or TRBV12-4 and TRBJ2-7; no firm D call. The length of the CDR3 is 11 residues. Deletions cut 6 bases from V and 2 bases from J, with 5 bases between. The CDR3, as DNA: TGTGCCAGCAGGCTAACCTACGAGCAGTACTTC. Encoded protein: CASRLTYEQYF.

V gene TRBV10-2 combines with J gene TRBJ1-1; 7 bases map to TRBD1. CDR3 length: 15 amino acids. Germline CDR1 and CDR2: WSHSY and SAAADI. Trimming cost V 2 bases and J 3 bases; bases outside gene matches: 6. The DNA for the CDR3 is TGCGCCAGCAGTGAGGCAGACAGGGCGGACACTGAAGCTTTCTTT. It encodes CASSEADRADTEAFF.

The chain employs TRBV19 and TRBJ2-3; D remains unclear. V was shortened by 1 base and J by 0 bases, with 5 bases between the two germline ends. Germline lookup yields CDR1 LNHDA and CDR2 SQIVND (reference sequence). The CDR3 is made up of 14 amino acids. The chain's CDR3 is CASSIGASTDTQYF. CDR3 DNA: TGTGCCAGTAGTATAGGGGCAAGCACAGATACGCAGTATTTT.

CDR3 nucleotides: TGCGCCAGCAGCCAACGGACTAGCGGGGGGGCCCCAGATACGCAGTATTTT. It codes for CASSQRTSGGAPDTQYF. This chain connects TRBV4-1 to TRBJ2-3; 15 nucleotides agree with TRBD2. Germline trimming cut 2 bases from V and 4 bases from J; bases unmatched to any gene: 4. The CDR3 loop spans 17 amino acids. Looked up from germline, CDR1 is MGHRA and CDR2 is YSYEKL.

The chain recombines TRBV6-4 with TRBJ1-4; 8 bases agree with TRBD1. The CDR3 runs 15 residues. Per the germline V gene, CDR1 is MRHNA and CDR2 is SNTAGT. Germline trimming cut 3 bases from V and 7 bases from J; bases unmatched to any gene: 7. CDR3 nucleotides: TGTGCCAGCAGTGAAATCGGACAGGGCGGTGAAAAACTGTTTTTT. It specifies CASSEIGQGGEKLFF.

The chain joins TRBV5-1 to TRBJ2-7, with a possible D match to TRBD1 (6 bases). The CDR3 contains 15 residues. The germline CDR1 and CDR2 sequences are SGHRS and YFSETQ. Trimming pared 4 bases from V and 3 bases from J, leaving 17 bases between. The CDR3 DNA reads as TGCGCCAGCAGCCCTGGACAGACGGGTAGCTACGAGCAGTACTTC. As protein: CASSPGQTGSYEQYF.

V gene TRBV4-1 combines with J gene TRBJ1-2; perhaps TRBD1 as D (5 bases). CDR3 size: 15 residues. CDR1 and CDR2 (germline): MGHRA, YSYEKL. Trimming took 1 base from V and 2 from J, leaving 11 bases between them. The CDR3 DNA sequence: TGCGCCAGCAGCCAAGTGCAGGGTAGGAACTATGGCTACACCTTC. Protein product: CASSQVQGRNYGYTF.

This sequence joins TRBV10-1 and TRBJ2-3; tentatively, D is TRBD1 (6 bases). The V end lost 4 bases, the J end lost 3 bases, and 11 bases lay between the germline ends. The length of the CDR3 is 14 residues. The V gene's germline CDR1 is WNHNN and CDR2 SYGVQD (reference sequence). CDR3 in DNA: TGCGCCAGCAGTGGGCACAGGGATACAGATACGCAGTATTTT. Its protein product is CASSGHRDTDTQYF.

The chain is built from TRBV30 and TRBJ1-4; D possibly corresponds to TRBD1 (5 bases). CDR1 is GTSNPN and CDR2 is SVGIG in the germline V gene (reference sequence). This CDR3 spans 12 amino acids. Trimming took 7 bases from V and 3 from J, leaving 9 bases between them. The DNA for the CDR3 is TGTGCCTTTACAGGTCCTAATGAAAAACTGTTTTTT. Amino acids: CAFTGPNEKLFF.

This sequence joins TRBV29-1 and TRBJ1-3; no clear D gene. The V gene lost 3 bases and the J gene lost 4 bases, with 13 bases spanning the gap. The CDR3 loop spans 14 amino acids. Germline V gene sequence: CDR1 SQVTM, CDR2 ANQGSEA. The CDR3 region has the DNA TGCAGCGTTGAGGGGAGCTCGGAAGGAAACACCATATATTTT. It specifies CSVEGSSEGNTIYF.

This clone occurred once. The chain has TRBV7-3 and TRBJ1-1; 10 bases fit TRBD1. The CDR3 totals 17 residues. Trimming removed 9 bases from V and 0 bases from J; junction bases left unmatched: 13. Looked up from germline, CDR1 is SGHTA and CDR2 is FQGTGA. For the CDR3, the DNA is TGTGCCAGTGCCAGGACAGGGGGATTCCTAATGAACACTGAAGCTTTCTTT. It codes for CASARTGGFLMNTEAFF.

V is TRBV18 and J is TRBJ2-7; 9 nucleotides line up with TRBD1. The CDR3 has 15 amino acids. V shed 4 bases and J 3 bases; nucleotides not matched to a gene: 7. Germline V gene data show CDR1 as KGHSH and CDR2 as LQKENI. The CDR3: CASSLMTGGFYEQYF. The CDR3, as DNA: TGTGCCAGCTCACTCATGACAGGGGGGTTCTACGAGCAGTACTTC.

The gene calls are TRBV6-1 and TRBJ1-2; 7 positions match TRBD1. Germline V gene lookup returns CDR1 MNHNS and CDR2 SASEGT. Trimming cost V 2 bases and J 1 base; bases outside gene matches: 7. The CDR3 runs to 16 residues. Written as DNA, the CDR3 is TGTGCCAGCAGTGAAAGTACCGGGACAGTTAACTATGGCTACACCTTC. Translating gives CASSESTGTVNYGYTF.

The chain joins TRBV6-1 to TRBJ1-6, with D possibly TRBD1 on 6 matching bases. This CDR3 is 14 amino acids long. CDR1 is MNHNS and CDR2 is SASEGT in the germline V gene. Between the trimmed V and J ends, which lost 3 bases and 8 bases, there was a span of 11 bases. The CDR3 DNA reads as TGTGCCAGCAGTGATGTGGCAGGGGATTCACCCCTCCACTTT. Protein: CASSDVAGDSPLHF.

V is TRBV9 and J is TRBJ2-3; TRBD2 is a possible D gene (6 bases). CDR3 length equals 15 residues. Per germline, CDR1 SGDLS and CDR2 YYNGEE. Trimming took off 4 bases at V and 7 bases at J, with 19 bases between the two ends. The CDR3 reads CASSSTSLGGYTQYF. The CDR3 nucleotides read TGTGCCAGCAGCTCCACCTCGTTGGGGGGATATACGCAGTATTTT. Looking up the rest from reference TRBV9 and TRBJ2-3 gives the full variable domain: DSGVTQTPKHLITATGQRVTLRCSPRSGDLSVYWYQQSLDQGLQFLIQYYNGEERAKGNILERFSAQQFPDLHSELNLSSLELGDSALYFCASSSTSLGGYTQYFGPGTRLTVL.

This clone has just one count. CDR3 amino acids: CASSPFLGSANTGELFF. CDR3 coding DNA: TGTGCCAGCTCACCATTTCTCGGTTCCGCGAACACCGGGGAGCTGTTTTTT. The chain carries TRBV18 and TRBJ2-2; D is unclear. V dropped 2 bases and J dropped 0 bases, with 13 bases sitting between them. Germline V gene lookup returns CDR1 KGHSH and CDR2 LQKENI. There are 17 residues in the CDR3.

A remark on this clone: This same CDR3 is encoded by further DNA sequences in the sample. The rearrangement joins TRBV5-1 to TRBJ1-6; TRBD1 agrees at 8 bases. J gave up 7 bases and V 0 bases, and 3 bases lay outside the gene matches. Germline assignment: CDR1 SGHRS and CDR2 YFSETQ. The CDR3 runs 15 residues. DNA of the CDR3: TGCGCCAGCAGCTTGGGGACAGGGAACAATTCACCCCTCCACTTT. Translation: CASSLGTGNNSPLHF.

This clone appeared once. The V gene is TRBV19, the J gene TRBJ1-6; D gene uncertain. Germline V gene sequence: CDR1 LNHDA, CDR2 SQIVND (reference sequence). The CDR3 covers 13 residues. V was trimmed by 1 base and J by 6 bases, leaving 4 bases between them. In DNA form, the CDR3 reads TGTGCCAGTAGTATAGTGGCTAATTCACCCCTCCACTTT. Translation gives CASSIVANSPLHF.

The chain carries TRBV29-1 and TRBJ1-1, with unresolved D. The germline V and J ends were trimmed by 7 bases and 0 bases, with 12 bases remaining between them. The CDR3 extends over 13 amino acids. Germline CDR1 reads SQVTM; CDR2 reads ANQGSEA. The CDR3 DNA sequence: TGCAGCGCATTCCATATAGTGAACACTGAAGCTTTCTTT. Its protein is CSAFHIVNTEAFF.